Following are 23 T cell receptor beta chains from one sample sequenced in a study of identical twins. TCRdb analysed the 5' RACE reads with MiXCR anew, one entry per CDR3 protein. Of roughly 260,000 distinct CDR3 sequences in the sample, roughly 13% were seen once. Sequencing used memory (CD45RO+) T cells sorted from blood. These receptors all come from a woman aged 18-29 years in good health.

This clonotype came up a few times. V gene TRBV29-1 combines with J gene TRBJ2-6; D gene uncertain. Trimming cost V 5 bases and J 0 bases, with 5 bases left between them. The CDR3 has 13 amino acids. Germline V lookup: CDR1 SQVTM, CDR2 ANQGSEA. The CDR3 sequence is CSVHPSGANVLTF. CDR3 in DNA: TGCAGCGTTCATCCCTCTGGGGCCAACGTCCTGACTTTC. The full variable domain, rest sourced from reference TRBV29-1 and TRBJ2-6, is SAVISQKPSRDICQRGTSLTIQCQVDSQVTMMFWYRQQPGQSLTLIATANQGSEATYESGFVIDKFPISRPNLTFSTLTVSNMSPEDSSIYLCSVHPSGANVLTFGAGSRLTVL.

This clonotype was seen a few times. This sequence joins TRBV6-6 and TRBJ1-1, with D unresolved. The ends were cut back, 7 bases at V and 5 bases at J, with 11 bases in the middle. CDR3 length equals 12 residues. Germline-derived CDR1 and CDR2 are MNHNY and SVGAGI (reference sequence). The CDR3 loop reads CASTTQGTEAFF. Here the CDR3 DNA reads TGTGCCAGCACCACCCAAGGAACTGAAGCTTTCTTT.

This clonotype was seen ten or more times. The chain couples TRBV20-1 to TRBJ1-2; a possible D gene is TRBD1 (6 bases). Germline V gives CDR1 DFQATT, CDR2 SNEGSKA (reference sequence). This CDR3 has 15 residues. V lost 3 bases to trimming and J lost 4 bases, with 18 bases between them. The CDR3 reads CSASTWGPGAYGYTF. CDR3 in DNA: TGCAGTGCTAGCACTTGGGGCCCGGGGGCCTATGGCTACACCTTC.

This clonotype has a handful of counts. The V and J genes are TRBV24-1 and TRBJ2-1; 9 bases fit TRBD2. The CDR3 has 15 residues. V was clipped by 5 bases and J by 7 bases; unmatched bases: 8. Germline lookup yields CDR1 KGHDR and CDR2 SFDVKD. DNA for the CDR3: TGTGCCACCAGTGGTTACGGGGCGGGGGGGAATGAGCAGTTCTTC. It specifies CATSGYGAGGNEQFF.

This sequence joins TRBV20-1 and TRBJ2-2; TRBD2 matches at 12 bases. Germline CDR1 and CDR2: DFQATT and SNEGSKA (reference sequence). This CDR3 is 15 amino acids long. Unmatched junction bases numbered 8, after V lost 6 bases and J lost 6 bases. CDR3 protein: CSAYRLAGESGELFF. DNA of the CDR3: TGCAGTGCATATAGACTAGCGGGAGAATCCGGGGAGCTGTTTTTT.

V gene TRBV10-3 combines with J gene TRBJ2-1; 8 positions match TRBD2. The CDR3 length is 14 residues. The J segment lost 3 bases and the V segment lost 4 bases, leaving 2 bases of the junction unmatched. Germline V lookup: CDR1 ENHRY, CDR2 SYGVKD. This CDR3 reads CAISVSGGYNEQFF. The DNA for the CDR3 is TGTGCCATCAGTGTGAGCGGGGGCTACAATGAGCAGTTCTTC.

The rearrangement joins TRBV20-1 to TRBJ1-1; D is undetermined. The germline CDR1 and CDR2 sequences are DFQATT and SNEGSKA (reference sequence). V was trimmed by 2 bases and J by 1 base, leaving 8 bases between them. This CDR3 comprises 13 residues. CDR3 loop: CSARRDTNTEAFF. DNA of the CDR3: TGCAGTGCTAGACGGGATACGAACACTGAAGCTTTCTTT.

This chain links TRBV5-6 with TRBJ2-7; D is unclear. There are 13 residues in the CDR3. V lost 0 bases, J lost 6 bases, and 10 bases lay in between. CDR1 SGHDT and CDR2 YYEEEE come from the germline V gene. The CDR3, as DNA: TGTGCCAGCAGCTTGGACCTAAAGGGCGAGCAGTACTTC. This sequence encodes CASSLDLKGEQYF.

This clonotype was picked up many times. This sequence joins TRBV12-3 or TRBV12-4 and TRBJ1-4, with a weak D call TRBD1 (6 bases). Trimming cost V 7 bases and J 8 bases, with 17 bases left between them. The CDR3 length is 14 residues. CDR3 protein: CASIPTGKGEKLFF. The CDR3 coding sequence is TGTGCCAGCATCCCCACAGGGAAGGGCGAAAAACTGTTTTTT.

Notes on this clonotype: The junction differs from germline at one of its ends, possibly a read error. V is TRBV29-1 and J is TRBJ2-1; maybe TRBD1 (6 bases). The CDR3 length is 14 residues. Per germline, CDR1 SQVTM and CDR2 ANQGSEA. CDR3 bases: TGCAGCGCTGAAAGGGGGACGGGGTACAATGAGCAGTTCTTC. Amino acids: CSAERGTGYNEQFF.

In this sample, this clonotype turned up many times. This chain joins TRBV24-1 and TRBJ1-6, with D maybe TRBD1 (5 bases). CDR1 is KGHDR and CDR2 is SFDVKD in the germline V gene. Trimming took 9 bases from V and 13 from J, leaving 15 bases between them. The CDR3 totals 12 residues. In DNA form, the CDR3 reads TGTGCCACCCTAGGAGGGACGGGGCCCCTCCACTTT. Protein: CATLGGTGPLHF.

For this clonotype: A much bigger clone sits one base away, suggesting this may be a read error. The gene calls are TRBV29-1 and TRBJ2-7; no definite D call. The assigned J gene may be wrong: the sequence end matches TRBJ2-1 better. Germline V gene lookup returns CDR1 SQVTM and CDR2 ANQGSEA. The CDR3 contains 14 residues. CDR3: CSVAQRRVGYEQFF. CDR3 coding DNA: TGCAGCGTTGCCCAACGCCGAGTAGGATACGAGCAGTTCTTC.

CDR3 in amino acids: CSAGPGTSGGDEQFF. The DNA of the CDR3 is TGCAGTGCTGGGCCGGGGACTAGCGGGGGTGATGAGCAGTTCTTC. The chain recombines TRBV20-1 with TRBJ2-1, with TRBD2 matching over 14 bases. The ends lost 5 bases at V and 8 bases at J; junction bases unmatched: 8. CDR3 length: 15 residues. CDR1 is DFQATT and CDR2 is SNEGSKA in the germline V gene (reference sequence).

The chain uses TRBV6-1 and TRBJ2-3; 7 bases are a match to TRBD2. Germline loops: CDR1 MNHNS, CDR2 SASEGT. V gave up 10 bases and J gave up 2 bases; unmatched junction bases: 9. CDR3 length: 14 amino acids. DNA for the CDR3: TGTGCCACCTTCTCCGGGACTATCACAGATACGCAGTATTTT. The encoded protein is CATFSGTITDTQYF.

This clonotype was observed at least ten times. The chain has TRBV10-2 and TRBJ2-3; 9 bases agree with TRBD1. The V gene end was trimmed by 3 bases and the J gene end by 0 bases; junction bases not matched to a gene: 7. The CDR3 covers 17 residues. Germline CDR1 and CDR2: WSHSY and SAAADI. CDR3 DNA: TGCGCCAGCAGTGATAAGCGGGACAGGGTGAGCACAGATACGCAGTATTTT. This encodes CASSDKRDRVSTDTQYF.

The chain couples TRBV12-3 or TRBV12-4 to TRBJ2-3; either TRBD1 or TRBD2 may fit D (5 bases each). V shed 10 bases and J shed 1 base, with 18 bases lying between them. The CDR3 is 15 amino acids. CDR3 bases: TGTGCCACTACCCTGATGGGGGATGGCACAGATACGCAGTATTTT. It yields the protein CATTLMGDGTDTQYF.

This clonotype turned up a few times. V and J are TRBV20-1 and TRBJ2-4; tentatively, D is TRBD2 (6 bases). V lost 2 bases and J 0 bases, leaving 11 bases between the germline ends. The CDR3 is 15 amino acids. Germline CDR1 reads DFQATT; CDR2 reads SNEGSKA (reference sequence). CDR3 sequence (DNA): TGCAGTGCTAGAACCGGGACTCTAGCCAAAAACATTCAGTACTTC. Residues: CSARTGTLAKNIQYF.

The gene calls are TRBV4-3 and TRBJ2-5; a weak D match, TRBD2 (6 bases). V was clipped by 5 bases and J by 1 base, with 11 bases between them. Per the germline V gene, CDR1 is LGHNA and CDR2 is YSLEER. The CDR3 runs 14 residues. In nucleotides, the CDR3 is TGCGCCAGCAGCTATCATAGCGGCCAAGAGACCCAGTACTTC. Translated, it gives CASSYHSGQETQYF.

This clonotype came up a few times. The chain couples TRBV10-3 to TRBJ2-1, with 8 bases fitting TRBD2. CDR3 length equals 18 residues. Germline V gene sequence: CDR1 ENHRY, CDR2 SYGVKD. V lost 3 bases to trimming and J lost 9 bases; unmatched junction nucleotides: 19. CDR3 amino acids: CAISDRIRAGDTPTEQFF. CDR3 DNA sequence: TGTGCCATCAGTGACAGGATTAGAGCGGGAGACACCCCCACTGAGCAGTTCTTC.

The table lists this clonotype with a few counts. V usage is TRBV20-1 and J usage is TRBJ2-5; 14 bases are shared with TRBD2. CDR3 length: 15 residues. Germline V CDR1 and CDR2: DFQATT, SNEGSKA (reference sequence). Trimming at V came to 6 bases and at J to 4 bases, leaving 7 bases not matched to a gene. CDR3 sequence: CSADTGTSGRETQYF. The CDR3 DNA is TGCAGTGCAGACACCGGGACTAGCGGGAGAGAGACCCAGTACTTC.

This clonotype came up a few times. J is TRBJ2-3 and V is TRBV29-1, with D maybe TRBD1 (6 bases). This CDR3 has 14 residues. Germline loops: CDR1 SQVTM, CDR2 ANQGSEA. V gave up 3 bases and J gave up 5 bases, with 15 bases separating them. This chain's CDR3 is CSVEEWGRGDTQYF. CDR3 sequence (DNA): TGCAGCGTTGAGGAGTGGGGGCGAGGAGATACGCAGTATTTT.

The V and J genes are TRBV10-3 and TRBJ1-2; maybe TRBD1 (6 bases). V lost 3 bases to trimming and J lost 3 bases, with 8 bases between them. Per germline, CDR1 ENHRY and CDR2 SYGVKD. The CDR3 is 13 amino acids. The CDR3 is CAISDRGDYGYTF. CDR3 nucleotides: TGTGCCATCAGTGACAGGGGAGACTATGGCTACACCTTC.

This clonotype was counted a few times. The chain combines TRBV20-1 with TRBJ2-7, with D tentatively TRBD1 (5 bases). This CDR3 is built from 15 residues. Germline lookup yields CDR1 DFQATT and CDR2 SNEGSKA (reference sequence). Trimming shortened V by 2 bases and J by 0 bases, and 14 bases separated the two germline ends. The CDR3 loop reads CSARKRQTSSYEQYF. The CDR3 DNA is TGCAGTGCTAGAAAAAGACAGACGAGCTCCTACGAGCAGTACTTC.